This T cell receptor (beta chain) was profiled in a study of CD8+ T cells in alopecia areata. Study-wide context: Treated patients took oral tofacitinib at 5 to 10 mg twice daily. The study's findings and limits: Higher clonality and more expanded CD8+ clones appeared in lesional than normal scalp.

The sample's treatment: oral pan-JAK inhibitor, 5-10 mg twice daily. As regards this clone: The target antigen is unknown.

The CDR3 has 14 amino acids. Germline CDR1 MGHDK, CDR2 SYGVNS. Trimming pared 4 bases from V and 8 bases from J, leaving 17 bases between. Extracted RNA was reverse transcribed, and the resulting cDNA served as sequencing template. Repertoires were generated with immunoSEQ multiplex PCR, while TCRdb's copy carries only in-frame clones and drops some. The sample carries roughly 280,000 clones, 60% recorded once. The rearrangement uses TRBV25-1 and TRBJ1-2; TRBD1 might be the D (5 bases). Material: CD4+ T cells sorted from blood, obtained around week 54, from a patient treated with tofacitinib. This clonotype originated in a human donor with alopecia areata. This CDR3 is CASSGRGGGRGYTF. Written as DNA, the CDR3 is TGTGCCAGCAGTGGTCGTGGGGGAGGACGGGGCTACACCTTC.